This T cell receptor beta chain was sequenced in a study of PD-L1 blockade in urothelial cancer. Overall study context: Patients previously received 0 to 3 chemotherapy regimens. Treatment start was followed by blood analysis at 3 weeks (second dose) and again at 6 weeks.

The time point is: peripheral blood 6 weeks after treatment start. Into every PCR, synthetic TCR analog templates were spiked. The method was immunoSEQ multiplex PCR; TCRdb's version includes in-frame clones alone and lacks a portion of them. This table has about 50,000 clones, 70% to 90% appearing once. With V trimmed by 2 bases and J by 5 bases, 3 bases remained unmatched. Germline V gives CDR1 KGHSH, CDR2 LQKENI. The CDR3 is 14 residues long. This receptor was identified in a man between 65 and 85 years old with urothelial cancer. The sample was PBMCs, taken around atezolizumab (anti-PD-L1) treatment. The chain links TRBV18 to TRBJ2-1; 7 bases map to TRBD2. Here the CDR3 DNA reads TGTGCCAGCTCACCAGTCCTAGCGGACAATGAGCAGTTCTTC. Translated: CASSPVLADNEQFF.